The 10 T cell receptor beta chains below were found in one sample sequenced in a study of post-analysis software for immune sequencing data. Study findings and constraints: Among five TRBV segments more frequent in patients than controls were TRBV5-6, TRBV5-1 and TRBV20-1.

No antigen has been identified for these receptors. cDNA libraries for TCR beta contained unique molecular identifiers. In TCRdb, the PCR reads were re-called with MiXCR into one record per CDR3 protein. Found here are about half a million distinct CDR3 sequences, roughly 45% of them singletons; the top ten hold roughly 12%. Sequenced material: blood. The origin of the receptors is a girl under 18 with multiple sclerosis.

This clonotype is a singleton in its sample. The chain carries TRBV5-1 and TRBJ2-5, with D unclear. Germline lookup yields CDR1 SGHRS and CDR2 YFSETQ. CDR3 length: 15 amino acids. V lost 5 bases to trimming and J lost 1 base, with 15 bases between them. The CDR3 region has the DNA TGCGCCAGCAGTGGGCCATCCTCGTTCCAAGAGACCCAGTACTTC. Its protein product is CASSGPSSFQETQYF.

Only a few counts were recorded for this clonotype. The rearrangement links TRBV12-3 or TRBV12-4 to TRBJ2-1, with TRBD2 identical over 12 bases. The ends lost 5 bases at V and 7 bases at J; junction bases unmatched: 6. The CDR3 spans 15 residues. The CDR3 reads CASSGLAGGQNEQFF. The CDR3 DNA follows: TGTGCCAGCAGTGGGCTAGCGGGAGGGCAGAATGAGCAGTTCTTC.

The chain carries TRBV4-1 and TRBJ2-5; D is unresolved. Germline CDR1 MGHRA, CDR2 YSYEKL. This CDR3 is built from 14 residues. Trimming stripped 0 bases from V and 6 bases from J, with 11 bases between. The chain's CDR3 is CASSQDPAEQTQYF. CDR3 in DNA: TGCGCCAGCAGCCAAGATCCGGCTGAACAGACCCAGTACTTC.

This clonotype was detected a few times. This chain links TRBV20-1 with TRBJ2-1; weak D call: TRBD1 (6 bases). The CDR3 consists of 14 residues. CDR1 is DFQATT and CDR2 is SNEGSKA in the germline V gene (reference sequence). V was pared by 2 bases and J by 8 bases, with 16 bases between. CDR3 sequence: CSARSLAQGYEQFF. CDR3 bases: TGCAGTGCTAGATCCCTTGCTCAGGGGTATGAGCAGTTCTTC.

The V gene is TRBV20-1, the J gene TRBJ2-7, with a tentative D call TRBD2 (6 bases). Trimming removed 5 bases at V and 5 bases at J, with 16 bases between. The germline V gene encodes CDR1 DFQATT and CDR2 SNEGSKA (reference sequence). This CDR3 is 13 amino acids long. The CDR3 protein is CSAGGGSGHEQYF. The CDR3 DNA follows: TGCAGTGCTGGTGGGGGGTCTGGCCACGAGCAGTACTTC.

This clonotype has a handful of counts. This chain links TRBV5-1 with TRBJ2-7, with TRBD2 matching 7 bases. Germline V gene data show CDR1 as SGHRS and CDR2 as YFSETQ. With 4 bases clipped from V and 6 bases from J, the junction kept 13 bases outside the gene matches. The CDR3 length is 15 residues. CDR3 DNA: TGCGCCAGCAGCGTCGGACTAGAAGTCTCACTCGAGCAGTACTTC. It encodes CASSVGLEVSLEQYF. Using reference TRBV5-1 and TRBJ2-7 for the parts outside the CDR3, the full variable domain is KAGVTQTPRYLIKTRGQQVTLSCSPISGHRSVSWYQQTPGQGLQFLFEYFSETQRNKGNFPGRFSGRQFSNSRSEMNVSTLELGDSALYLCASSVGLEVSLEQYFGPGTRLTVT.

With respect to this clonotype: One end of the junction varies from germline; a read error may be responsible. The gene calls are TRBV5-1 and TRBJ2-7, with a weak D call TRBD1 (6 bases). Germline V gene sequence: CDR1 SGHRS, CDR2 YFSETQ. The CDR3 contains 14 residues. The DNA for the CDR3 is TGCGCCGGCAGCTGGAGGACAGTCCCCTACGAGCAGTACTTC. Translated, it gives CAGSWRTVPYEQYF.

The rearrangement joins TRBV20-1 to TRBJ1-1; TRBD1 might be the D (6 bases). This CDR3 contains 13 residues. Trimming took 6 bases from V and 1 from J, leaving 12 bases between them. Germline loops: CDR1 DFQATT, CDR2 SNEGSKA (reference sequence). CDR3 sequence (DNA): TGCAGTGCAGCGGACAGCAAGAACACTGAAGCTTTCTTT. Translated, it gives CSAADSKNTEAFF.

V is TRBV7-9 and J is TRBJ2-2; D is possibly TRBD1 (5 bases). Trimming pared 2 bases from V and 7 bases from J, leaving 17 bases between. Per the germline V gene, CDR1 is SEHNR and CDR2 is FQNEAQ (reference sequence). The CDR3 runs 16 residues. CDR3: CASSLSSVRAVGELFF. Written as DNA, the CDR3 is TGTGCCAGCAGCTTATCCTCGGTCAGGGCCGTCGGGGAGCTGTTTTTT.

This clonotype was detected only a few times. V and J are TRBV4-1 and TRBJ2-5; 9 bases are a match to TRBD2. The CDR3 has 16 residues. J gave up 5 bases and V 1 base, and 8 bases lay outside the gene matches. Looked up from germline, CDR1 is MGHRA and CDR2 is YSYEKL. Here the CDR3 reads CASSQVLAGSGETQYF. Written as DNA, the CDR3 is TGCGCCAGCAGCCAAGTCCTAGCGGGATCGGGGGAGACCCAGTACTTC.